This T cell receptor beta chain stems from a study of control samples from healthy donors and cancer patients (dated by TCRdb to 2020 to 2022). Worth noting for this clone: Its antigen is still unknown. The sample holds no much larger clone one base away, and base qualities are not on file.

Spanning cysteine to phenylalanine, the CDR3 consists of 13 amino acids. The entry retains the CDR3 DNA only, 39 bases that are in frame from base 1. Germline trimming: 6 bases from V, 2 bases from J; junction bases outside gene matches: 4. Per the germline V gene, SGHDT is the CDR1 and YYEEEE is the CDR2. The library was obtained by the immunoSEQ multiplex PCR assay. TCRdb retrieved this table from immuneACCESS and kept in-frame rearrangements only. Not all clones are present; in checked studies, unresolved V genes account for under half, and no reason is known for the remainder. The sample includes some 57,000 clones, with 95% to 96% observed a single time. Jointly, the top ten make up 1.5% to 2% of the sample.

Input material: blood. The TCR was taken from a woman in her 30s in good health. Rearrangement joined TRBV5-6 to TRBJ2-7; 8 bases in the junction line up with TRBD1. The CDR3 amino acid sequence is: CASIRTGTYEQYF. Here is the DNA: TGTGCCAGCATCCGGACAGGGACCTACGAGCAGTACTTC.